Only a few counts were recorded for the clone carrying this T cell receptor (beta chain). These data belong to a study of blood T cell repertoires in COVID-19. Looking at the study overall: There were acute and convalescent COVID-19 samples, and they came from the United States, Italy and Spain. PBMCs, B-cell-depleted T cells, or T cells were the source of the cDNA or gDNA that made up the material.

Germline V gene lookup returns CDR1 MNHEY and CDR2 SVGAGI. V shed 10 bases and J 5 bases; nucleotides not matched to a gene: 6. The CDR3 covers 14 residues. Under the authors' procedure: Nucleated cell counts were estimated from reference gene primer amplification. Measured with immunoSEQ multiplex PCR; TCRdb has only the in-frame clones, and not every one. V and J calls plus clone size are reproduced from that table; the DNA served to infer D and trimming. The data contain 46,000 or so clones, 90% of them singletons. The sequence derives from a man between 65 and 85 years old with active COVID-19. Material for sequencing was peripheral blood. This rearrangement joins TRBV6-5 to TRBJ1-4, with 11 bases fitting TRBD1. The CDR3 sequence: CATRDRGGNEKLFF. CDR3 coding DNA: TGTGCCACCCGGGACAGGGGGGGGAATGAAAAACTGTTTTTT.